The next 22 T cell receptor beta chains were all read from a single sample in a study of identical twins. TCRdb re-called the 5' RACE reads with MiXCR, one entry per CDR3 protein. The table lists 300,000 to 400,000 distinct CDR3 sequences, 9% to 15% of them singletons. The data also belong to a second study, concerning yellow fever vaccine responses in identical twins.

The sequencing sample was made of CD8+ T cells sorted from blood. These receptors came from a woman aged 18-29 years in good health.

This clonotype appeared many times. V and J are TRBV10-3 and TRBJ2-2; weak D call: TRBD2 (5 bases). The CDR3 has 15 amino acids. The ends were cut back, 0 bases at V and 7 bases at J, with 12 bases in the middle. Germline CDR1 and CDR2: ENHRY and SYGVKD. CDR3 bases: TGTGCCATCAGTGAGTCGAACGGGATCGGCGGGGAGCTGTTTTTT. Protein product: CAISESNGIGGELFF.

This chain connects TRBV5-4 to TRBJ2-1; tentative D call: TRBD1 (6 bases). CDR3 size: 13 residues. CDR1 and CDR2 from the germline V gene are SGHNT and YYREEE (reference sequence). Trimming pared 0 bases from V and 10 bases from J, leaving 11 bases between. The CDR3 nucleotides read TGTGCCAGCAGCTTGGGGGACACGCGGGAGCAGTTCTTC. Its translation: CASSLGDTREQFF.

V is TRBV7-9 and J is TRBJ1-1; D is uncertain. V shed 0 bases and J shed 5 bases, with 10 bases lying between them. This CDR3 contains 14 residues. From germline, CDR1 is SEHNR and CDR2 FQNEAQ (reference sequence). Here the CDR3 reads CASSLAWSVTEAFF. CDR3 in DNA: TGTGCCAGCAGCTTAGCATGGTCGGTGACTGAAGCTTTCTTT.

The sample holds many counts of this clonotype. CDR3 sequence (DNA): TGCGCCAGCACGCAGGACAGTTCCTACGAGCAGTACTTC. It yields the protein CASTQDSSYEQYF. The chain carries TRBV5-1 and TRBJ2-7; D might be TRBD1 (6 bases). The ends were cut back, 6 bases at V and 1 base at J, with 11 bases in the middle. Germline CDR1 reads SGHRS; CDR2 reads YFSETQ. CDR3 length: 13 amino acids.

There are a few counts of this clonotype. The chain recombines TRBV20-1 with TRBJ2-7, with D perhaps given as TRBD1 or TRBD2 (10 bases each). There are 18 residues in the CDR3. Looked up from germline, CDR1 is DFQATT and CDR2 is SNEGSKA (reference sequence). V was clipped by 0 bases and J by 1 base, with 22 bases between them. CDR3 region: CSARDLLAGQGRSYEQYF. The DNA for the CDR3 is TGCAGTGCTAGAGATCTACTAGCGGGACAGGGGAGGTCCTACGAGCAGTACTTC.

In its sample, this clonotype was seen once. The chain has TRBV12-3 or TRBV12-4 and TRBJ1-1; D is unresolved. Trimming removed 0 bases at V and 4 bases at J, with 9 bases between. The CDR3 totals 14 residues. The CDR3 sequence: CASSLAGSVTEAFF. CDR3 in DNA: TGTGCCAGCAGTTTAGCCGGGTCGGTCACTGAAGCTTTCTTT.

This clonotype appeared a few times. This chain uses TRBV5-1 with TRBJ2-1, with TRBD2 matching over 9 bases. The CDR3 spans 16 residues. CDR1 and CDR2 from the germline V gene are SGHRS and YFSETQ. J was trimmed by 2 bases and V by 3 bases; bases with no gene match: 6. The CDR3: CASSWAGGPTYNEQFF. The CDR3 nucleotides are TGCGCCAGCAGCTGGGCGGGAGGGCCTACCTACAATGAGCAGTTCTTC.

The J gene is TRBJ2-1, the V gene TRBV13, with 8 bases lining up with TRBD2. V was clipped by 2 bases and J by 5 bases; unmatched bases: 5. The CDR3 consists of 15 residues. The V gene's germline CDR1 is PRHDT and CDR2 FYEKMQ (reference sequence). This CDR3 reads CASSLFGGVNNEQFF. The CDR3 bases are TGTGCCAGCAGCTTATTCGGGGGGGTTAACAATGAGCAGTTCTTC. The full variable domain, rest sourced from reference TRBV13 and TRBJ2-1, is AAGVIQSPRHLIKEKRETATLKCYPIPRHDTVYWYQQGPGQDPQFLISFYEKMQSDKGSIPDRFSAQQFSDYHSELNMSSLELGDSALYFCASSLFGGVNNEQFFGPGTRLTVL.

This clonotype was seen at least ten times. The CDR3 is CAISEQYQETQYF. The CDR3, as DNA: TGTGCCATCAGTGAACAGTATCAAGAGACCCAGTACTTC. J is TRBJ2-5 and V is TRBV10-3; no clear D. This CDR3 contains 13 residues. Per the germline V gene, CDR1 is ENHRY and CDR2 is SYGVKD. Trimming took off 3 bases at V and 2 bases at J, with 7 bases between the two ends.

Only a few counts were recorded for this clonotype. V gene TRBV6-2 or TRBV6-3 combines with J gene TRBJ2-7; D may be TRBD1 (5 bases). This CDR3 is 11 amino acids long. CDR1 is MNHEY and CDR2 is SVGEGT in the germline V gene. Between the trimmed V and J ends, which lost 8 bases and 3 bases, there was a span of 8 bases. In DNA, the CDR3 is TGTGCCAGCGACACAGGCTACGAGCAGTACTTC. Protein product: CASDTGYEQYF.

In its sample, this clonotype was seen a few times. This rearrangement joins TRBV10-3 to TRBJ2-7; perhaps TRBD1 as D (7 bases). The length of the CDR3 is 15 residues. V lost 2 bases and J lost 3, with 14 bases in between. Germline V gene sequence: CDR1 ENHRY, CDR2 SYGVKD. CDR3 in amino acids: CAISEGAGGYYEQYV. CDR3 coding DNA: TGTGCCATCAGTGAGGGGGCAGGGGGGTACTACGAGCAGTACGTC.

This clonotype was seen more than once but under ten times. This sequence joins TRBV29-1 and TRBJ2-1; 8 positions agree with TRBD2. Germline V gene lookup returns CDR1 SQVTM and CDR2 ANQGSEA. Trimming took 2 bases from V and 4 from J; bases not matched to a gene: 4. The CDR3 sequence is 14 residues long. The CDR3 DNA follows: TGCAGCGTTGAAACGGGGGGGGGTTACAATGAGCAGTTCTTC. It is translated as CSVETGGGYNEQFF.

J is TRBJ2-1 and V is TRBV11-2, with TRBD1 identical over 9 bases. The CDR3 sequence is 18 residues long. The J segment lost 6 bases and the V segment lost 1 base, leaving 13 bases of the junction unmatched. The germline gives CDR1 SGHAT, CDR2 FQNNGV. For the CDR3, the DNA is TGTGCCAGCAGCTTAGGTCCGGGACAGGGCCGAGTAGGCAATGAGCAGTTCTTC. Protein: CASSLGPGQGRVGNEQFF.

This clonotype was found many times. The chain is built from TRBV7-9 and TRBJ1-1; TRBD1 matches 9 bases. V shed 4 bases and J 4 bases; nucleotides not matched to a gene: 4. The length of the CDR3 is 14 residues. CDR1 is SEHNR, CDR2 FQNEAQ, per germline (reference sequence). The CDR3 nucleotides read TGTGCCAGCAGCTCAACGGGACAGGGCACTGAAGCTTTCTTT. This codes for CASSSTGQGTEAFF.

This clonotype has more than one count but fewer than ten. The CDR3 sequence: CASSWGDGANYGYTF. The DNA of the CDR3 is TGCGCCAGCAGCTGGGGGGACGGAGCTAACTATGGCTACACCTTC. The rearrangement links TRBV5-1 to TRBJ1-2; a possible D gene is TRBD1 (5 bases). V lost 3 bases and J lost 0, with 12 bases in between. Looked up from germline, CDR1 is SGHRS and CDR2 is YFSETQ. The CDR3 loop spans 15 amino acids.

This clonotype occurred a few times. The chain recombines TRBV7-9 with TRBJ2-7; D is unclear. The CDR3 contains 14 residues. V lost 5 bases, J lost 3 bases, and 14 bases lay in between. In germline, CDR1 is SEHNR, CDR2 FQNEAQ (reference sequence). CDR3 nucleotide sequence: TGTGCCAGCAGCCCAGCTATAGTGCGCTACGAGCAGTACTTC. Translated, it gives CASSPAIVRYEQYF.

This clonotype appeared a few times. This sequence joins TRBV12-3 or TRBV12-4 and TRBJ2-1; 10 bases fit TRBD2. Trimming cost V 6 bases and J 7 bases; bases outside gene matches: 9. The CDR3 is 15 residues long. The CDR3, as DNA: TGTGCCAGCAGCCGACTAGCGGGTGGGAAGAATGAGCAGTTCTTC. Encoded protein: CASSRLAGGKNEQFF.

V and J are TRBV12-3 or TRBV12-4 and TRBJ2-1; TRBD2 matches 13 bases. V trimming: 5 bases; J trimming: 9 bases; junction bases outside the gene matches: 7. CDR3 size: 15 residues. The CDR3 region is CASSPLAGGPAEQFF. The DNA of the CDR3 is TGTGCCAGCAGTCCACTAGCGGGAGGGCCCGCTGAGCAGTTCTTC.

The chain couples TRBV6-5 to TRBJ2-1; 9 bases are shared with TRBD2. Trimming took 3 bases from V and 7 from J; bases not matched to a gene: 7. The CDR3 length is 15 residues. The germline V gene has CDR1 MNHEY and CDR2 SVGAGI. The CDR3 loop is CASSYAAGGENEQFF. The CDR3 DNA sequence: TGTGCCAGCAGTTATGCTGCGGGAGGGGAAAATGAGCAGTTCTTC.

Notes on this clonotype: Mismatch with germline at one junction end may stem from a read error. V and J are TRBV9 and TRBJ2-3; 8 bases are shared with TRBD2. This CDR3 comprises 14 residues. In germline, CDR1 is SGDLS, CDR2 YYNGEE. The CDR3 here is CASSLAGLTDAQYF. The CDR3 bases are TGTGCCAGCAGCTTAGCGGGACTCACAGATGCGCAGTATTTT.

The sample holds many counts of this clonotype. The V call is TRBV12-3 or TRBV12-4, the J call TRBJ2-1; TRBD2 aligns across 8 bases. J gave up 1 base and V 5 bases, and 7 bases lay outside the gene matches. The CDR3 is 16 amino acids. The CDR3, as DNA: TGTGCCAGCAGTATTTCAGCGGGAGAGTCCTACAATGAGCAGTTCTTC. Translation gives CASSISAGESYNEQFF.

This clonotype has a handful of counts. The V and J genes are TRBV5-1 and TRBJ2-2; D call uncertain. V was cut by 5 bases and J by 6 bases, with 5 bases left in between. This CDR3 contains 11 residues. Germline V gene sequence: CDR1 SGHRS, CDR2 YFSETQ. CDR3 bases: TGCGCCAGCAGGGGCTCCGGGGAGCTGTTTTTT. Translating gives CASRGSGELFF.